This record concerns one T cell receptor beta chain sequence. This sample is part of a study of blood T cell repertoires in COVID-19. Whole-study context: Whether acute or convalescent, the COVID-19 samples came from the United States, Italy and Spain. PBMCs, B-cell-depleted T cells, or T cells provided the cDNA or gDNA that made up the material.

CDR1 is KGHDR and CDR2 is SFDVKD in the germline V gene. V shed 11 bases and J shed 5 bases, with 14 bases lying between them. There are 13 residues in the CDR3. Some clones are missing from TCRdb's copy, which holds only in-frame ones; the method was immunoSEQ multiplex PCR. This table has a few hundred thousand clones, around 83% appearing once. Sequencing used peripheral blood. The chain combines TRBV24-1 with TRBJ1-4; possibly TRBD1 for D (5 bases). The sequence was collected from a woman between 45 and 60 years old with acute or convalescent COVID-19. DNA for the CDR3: TGTGCCAAGCAGGGTCTTCGGAATGAAAAACTGTTTTTT. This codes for CAKQGLRNEKLFF.